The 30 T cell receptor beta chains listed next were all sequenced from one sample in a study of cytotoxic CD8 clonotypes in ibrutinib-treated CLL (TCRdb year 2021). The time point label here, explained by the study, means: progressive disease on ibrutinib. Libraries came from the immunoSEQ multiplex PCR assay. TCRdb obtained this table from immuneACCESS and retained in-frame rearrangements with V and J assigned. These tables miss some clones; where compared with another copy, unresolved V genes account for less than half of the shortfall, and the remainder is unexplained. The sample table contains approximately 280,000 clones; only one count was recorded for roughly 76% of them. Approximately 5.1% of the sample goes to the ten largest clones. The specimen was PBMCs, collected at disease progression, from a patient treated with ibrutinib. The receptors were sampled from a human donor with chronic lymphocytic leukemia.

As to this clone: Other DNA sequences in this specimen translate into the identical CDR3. CDR3 protein: CASSPGGAQETQYF. The DNA for the CDR3 is TGCGCCAGCAGCCCCGGCGGAGCTCAAGAGACCCAGTACTTC. This chain joins TRBV5-1 and TRBJ2-5; the D is unclear. V was clipped by 4 bases and J by 2 bases, with 12 bases between them. This CDR3 has 14 residues. From germline, CDR1 is SGHRS and CDR2 YFSETQ. Looking up the rest from reference TRBV5-1 and TRBJ2-5 gives the full variable domain: KAGVTQTPRYLIKTRGQQVTLSCSPISGHRSVSWYQQTPGQGLQFLFEYFSETQRNKGNFPGRFSGRQFSNSRSEMNVSTLELGDSALYLCASSPGGAQETQYFGPGTRLLVL.

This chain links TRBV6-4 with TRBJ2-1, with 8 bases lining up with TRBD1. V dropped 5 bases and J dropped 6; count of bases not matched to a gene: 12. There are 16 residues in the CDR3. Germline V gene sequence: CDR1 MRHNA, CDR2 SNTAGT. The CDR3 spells CASSTTGGHTLNEQFF. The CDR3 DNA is TGTGCCAGCAGTACTACAGGGGGGCACACACTCAATGAGCAGTTCTTC.

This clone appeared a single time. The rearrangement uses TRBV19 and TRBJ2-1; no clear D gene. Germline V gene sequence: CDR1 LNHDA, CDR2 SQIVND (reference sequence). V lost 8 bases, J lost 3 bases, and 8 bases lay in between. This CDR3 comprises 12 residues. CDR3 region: CASQDLYNEQFF. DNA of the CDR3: TGTGCCAGTCAAGACCTCTACAATGAGCAGTTCTTC.

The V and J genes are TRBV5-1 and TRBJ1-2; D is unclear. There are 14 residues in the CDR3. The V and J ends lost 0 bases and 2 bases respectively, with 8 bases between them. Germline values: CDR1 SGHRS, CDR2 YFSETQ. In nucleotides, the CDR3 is TGCGCCAGCAGCTTGGAAGTCACCAACTATGGCTACACCTTC. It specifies CASSLEVTNYGYTF.

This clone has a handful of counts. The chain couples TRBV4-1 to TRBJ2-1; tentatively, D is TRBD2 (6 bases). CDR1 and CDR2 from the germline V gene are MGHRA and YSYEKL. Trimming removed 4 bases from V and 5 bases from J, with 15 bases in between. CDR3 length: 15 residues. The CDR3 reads CASSRFRDSNNEQFF. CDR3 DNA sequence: TGCGCCAGCAGCCGCTTCCGGGACTCTAACAATGAGCAGTTCTTC.

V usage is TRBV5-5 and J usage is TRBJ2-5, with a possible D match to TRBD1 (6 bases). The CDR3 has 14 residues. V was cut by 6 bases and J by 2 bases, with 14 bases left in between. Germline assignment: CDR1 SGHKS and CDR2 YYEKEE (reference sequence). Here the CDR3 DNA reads TGTGCCAGCACTCCCAGGGGTTGGCAAGAGACCCAGTACTTC. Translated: CASTPRGWQETQYF. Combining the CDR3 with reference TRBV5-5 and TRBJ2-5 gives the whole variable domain DAGVTQSPTHLIKTRGQQVTLRCSPISGHKSVSWYQQVLGQGPQFIFQYYEKEERGRGNFPDRFSARQFPNYSSELNVNALLLGDSALYLCASTPRGWQETQYFGPGTRLLVL.

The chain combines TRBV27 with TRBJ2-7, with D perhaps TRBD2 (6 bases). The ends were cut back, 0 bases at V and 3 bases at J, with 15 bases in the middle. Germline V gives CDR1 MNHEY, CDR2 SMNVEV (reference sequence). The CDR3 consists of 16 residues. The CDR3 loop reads CASSLSNPLGGYEQYF. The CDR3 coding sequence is TGTGCCAGCAGTTTATCGAATCCACTCGGGGGCTACGAGCAGTACTTC.

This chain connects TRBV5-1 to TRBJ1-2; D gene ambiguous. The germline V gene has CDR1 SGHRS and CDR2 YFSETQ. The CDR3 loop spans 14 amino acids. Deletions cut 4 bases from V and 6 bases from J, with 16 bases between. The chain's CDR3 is CASSPGYDGDGYTF. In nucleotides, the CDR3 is TGCGCCAGCAGCCCGGGATACGATGGCGATGGCTACACCTTC.

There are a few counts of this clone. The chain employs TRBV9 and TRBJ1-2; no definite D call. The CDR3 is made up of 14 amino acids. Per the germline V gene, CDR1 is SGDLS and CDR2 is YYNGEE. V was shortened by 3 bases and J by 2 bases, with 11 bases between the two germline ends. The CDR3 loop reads CASSARWVNYGYTF. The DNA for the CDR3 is TGTGCCAGCAGCGCTCGCTGGGTCAACTATGGCTACACCTTC.

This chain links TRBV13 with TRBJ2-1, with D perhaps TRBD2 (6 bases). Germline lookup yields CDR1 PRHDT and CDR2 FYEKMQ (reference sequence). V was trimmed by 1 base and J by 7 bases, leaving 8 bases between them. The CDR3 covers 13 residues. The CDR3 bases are TGTGCCAGCAGCTTAGAAGGGACTAATGAGCAGTTCTTC. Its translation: CASSLEGTNEQFF.

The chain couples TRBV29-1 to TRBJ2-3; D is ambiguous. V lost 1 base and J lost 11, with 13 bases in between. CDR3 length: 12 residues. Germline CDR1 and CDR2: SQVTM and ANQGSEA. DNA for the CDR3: TGCAGCGTTGAAGGGAGTGGATTTGGGCAGTATTTT. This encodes CSVEGSGFGQYF.

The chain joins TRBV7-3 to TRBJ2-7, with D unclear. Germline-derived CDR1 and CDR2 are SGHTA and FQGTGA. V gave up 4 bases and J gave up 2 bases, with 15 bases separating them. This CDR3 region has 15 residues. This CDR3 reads CASSSYAEAPYEQYF. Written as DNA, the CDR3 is TGTGCCAGCAGCTCATATGCAGAGGCCCCCTACGAGCAGTACTTC.

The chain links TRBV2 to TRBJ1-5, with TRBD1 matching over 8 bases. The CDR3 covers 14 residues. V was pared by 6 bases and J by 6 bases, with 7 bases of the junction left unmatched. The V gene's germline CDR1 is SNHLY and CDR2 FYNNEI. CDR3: CASRGQGGIQPQHF. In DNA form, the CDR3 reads TGTGCCAGCAGAGGACAGGGAGGTATTCAGCCCCAGCATTTT.

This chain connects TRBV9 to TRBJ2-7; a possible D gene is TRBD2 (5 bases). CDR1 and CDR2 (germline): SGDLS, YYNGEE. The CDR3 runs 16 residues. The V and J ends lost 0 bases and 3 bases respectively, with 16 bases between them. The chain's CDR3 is CASSVASGRALYEQYF. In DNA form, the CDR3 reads TGTGCCAGCAGCGTAGCTTCGGGGAGAGCTCTCTACGAGCAGTACTTC.

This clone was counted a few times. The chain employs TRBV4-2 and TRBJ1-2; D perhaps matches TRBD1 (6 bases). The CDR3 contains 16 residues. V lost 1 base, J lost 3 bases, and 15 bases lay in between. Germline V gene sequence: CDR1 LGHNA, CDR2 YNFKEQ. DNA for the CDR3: TGTGCCAGCAGCCAAGTTTTTCCAGGGGCGGACTATGGCTACACCTTC. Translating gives CASSQVFPGADYGYTF.

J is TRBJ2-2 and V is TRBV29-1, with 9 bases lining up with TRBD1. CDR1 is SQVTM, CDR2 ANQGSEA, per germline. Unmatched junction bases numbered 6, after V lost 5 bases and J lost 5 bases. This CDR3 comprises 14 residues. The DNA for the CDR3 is TGCAGCGTTTCGGGGACAGGGAGGACCGGGGAGCTGTTTTTT. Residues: CSVSGTGRTGELFF.

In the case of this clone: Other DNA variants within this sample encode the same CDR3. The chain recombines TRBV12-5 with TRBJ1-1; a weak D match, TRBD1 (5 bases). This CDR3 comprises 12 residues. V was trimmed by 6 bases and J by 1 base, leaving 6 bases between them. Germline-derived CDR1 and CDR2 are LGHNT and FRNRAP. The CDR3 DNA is TGTGCTAGTGGGCAGGGGAACACTGAAGCTTTCTTT. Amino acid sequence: CASGQGNTEAFF.

In DNA, the CDR3 is TGCGCCAGCAGCCAAGTTCACAGGGAACCCCAAGAGACCCAGTACTTC. Its protein product is CASSQVHREPQETQYF. V and J are TRBV4-1 and TRBJ2-5; weak D call: TRBD1 (6 bases). The CDR3 runs to 16 residues. Trimming shortened V by 1 base and J by 1 base, and 13 bases separated the two germline ends. Germline lookup yields CDR1 MGHRA and CDR2 YSYEKL.

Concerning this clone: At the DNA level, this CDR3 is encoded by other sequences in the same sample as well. CDR3 protein: CASSLGPTNSPLHF. In nucleotides, the CDR3 is TGCGCCAGCAGCTTGGGACCGACTAATTCACCCCTCCACTTT. The chain couples TRBV5-1 to TRBJ1-6; no definite D call. V was trimmed by 0 bases and J by 6 bases, leaving 7 bases between them. The CDR3 sequence is 14 residues long. Germline assignment: CDR1 SGHRS and CDR2 YFSETQ.

The chain's CDR3 is CASRPVYNSPLHF. The DNA for the CDR3 is TGCGCCAGCAGGCCAGTCTATAATTCACCCCTCCACTTT. This chain uses TRBV5-1 with TRBJ1-6; D unclear. Germline V gene lookup returns CDR1 SGHRS and CDR2 YFSETQ. The CDR3 extends over 13 amino acids. The germline V and J ends were trimmed by 5 bases and 3 bases, with 6 bases remaining between them.

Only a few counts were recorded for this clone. The chain's CDR3 is CASGWASRSSYEQYF. CDR3 coding DNA: TGTGCCAGCGGATGGGCGTCGAGGAGCTCCTACGAGCAGTACTTC. The chain combines TRBV28 with TRBJ2-7; no definite D call. The V gene's germline CDR1 is MDHEN and CDR2 SYDVKM. V lost 8 bases to trimming and J lost 0 bases, with 17 bases between them. The CDR3 spans 15 residues.

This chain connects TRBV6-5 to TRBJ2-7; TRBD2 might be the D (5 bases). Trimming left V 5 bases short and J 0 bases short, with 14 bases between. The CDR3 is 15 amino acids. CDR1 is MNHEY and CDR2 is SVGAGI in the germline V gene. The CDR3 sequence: CASSLAPRSSYEQYF. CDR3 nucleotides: TGTGCCAGCAGTCTAGCCCCTCGGAGCTCCTACGAGCAGTACTTC.

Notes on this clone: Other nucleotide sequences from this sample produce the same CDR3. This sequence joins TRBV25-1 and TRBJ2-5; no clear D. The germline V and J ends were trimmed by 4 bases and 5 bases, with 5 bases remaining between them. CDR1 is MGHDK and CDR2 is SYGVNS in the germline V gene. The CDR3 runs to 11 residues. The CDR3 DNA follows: TGTGCCAGCAGTGTGGGGGAGACCCAGTACTTC. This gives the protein CASSVGETQYF. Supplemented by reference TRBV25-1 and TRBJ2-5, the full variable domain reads EADIYQTPRYLVIGTGKKITLECSQTMGHDKMYWYQQDPGMELHLIHYSYGVNSTEKGDLSSESTVSRIRTEHFPLTLESARPSHTSQYLCASSVGETQYFGPGTRLLVL.

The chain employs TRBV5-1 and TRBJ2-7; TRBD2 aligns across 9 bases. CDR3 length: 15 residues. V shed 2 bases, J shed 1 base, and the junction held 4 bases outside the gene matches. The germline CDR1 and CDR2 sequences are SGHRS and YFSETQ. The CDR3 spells CASSFWREGSYEQYF. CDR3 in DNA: TGCGCCAGCAGCTTTTGGCGGGAGGGATCCTACGAGCAGTACTTC. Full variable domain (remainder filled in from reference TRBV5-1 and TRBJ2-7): KAGVTQTPRYLIKTRGQQVTLSCSPISGHRSVSWYQQTPGQGLQFLFEYFSETQRNKGNFPGRFSGRQFSNSRSEMNVSTLELGDSALYLCASSFWREGSYEQYFGPGTRLTVT.

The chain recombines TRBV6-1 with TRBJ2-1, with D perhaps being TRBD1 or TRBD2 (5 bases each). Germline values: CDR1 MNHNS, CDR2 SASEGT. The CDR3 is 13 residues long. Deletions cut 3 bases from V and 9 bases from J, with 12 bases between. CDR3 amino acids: CASSDFRAGEQFF. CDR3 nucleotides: TGTGCCAGCAGTGACTTCAGGGCGGGTGAGCAGTTCTTC.

The DNA of the CDR3 is TGTGCCAGCAGCTTAGGCTTGGGCGGGGAGCTGTTTTTT. This gives the protein CASSLGLGGELFF. V is TRBV7-3 and J is TRBJ2-2; no firm D call. Germline CDR1 SGHTA, CDR2 FQGTGA. The CDR3 has 13 residues. The germline V and J ends were trimmed by 2 bases and 7 bases, with 8 bases remaining between them.

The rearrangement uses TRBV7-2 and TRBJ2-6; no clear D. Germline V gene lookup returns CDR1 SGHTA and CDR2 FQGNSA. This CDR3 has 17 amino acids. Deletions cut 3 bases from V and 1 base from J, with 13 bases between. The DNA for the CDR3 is TGTGCCAGCAGCTTGCGACAAGTTGGATCTGGGGCCAACGTCCTGACTTTC. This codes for CASSLRQVGSGANVLTF.

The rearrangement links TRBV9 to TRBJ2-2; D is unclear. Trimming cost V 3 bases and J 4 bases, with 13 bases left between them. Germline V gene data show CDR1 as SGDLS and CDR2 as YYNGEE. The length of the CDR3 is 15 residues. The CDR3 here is CASSESPGLTGELFF. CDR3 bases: TGTGCCAGCAGCGAGAGCCCCGGGCTCACCGGGGAGCTGTTTTTT.

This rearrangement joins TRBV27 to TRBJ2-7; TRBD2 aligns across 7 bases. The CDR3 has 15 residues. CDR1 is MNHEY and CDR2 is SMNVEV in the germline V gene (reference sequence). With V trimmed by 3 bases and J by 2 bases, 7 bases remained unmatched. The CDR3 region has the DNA TGTGCCAGCAGTTTCCCGGGGGGAGGCACCTACGAGCAGTACTTC. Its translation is CASSFPGGGTYEQYF.

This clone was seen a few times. The CDR3: CASSPGGQAHGYTF. The CDR3 DNA reads as TGTGCCAGCAGCCCAGGGGGACAGGCTCATGGCTACACCTTC. This chain links TRBV7-3 with TRBJ1-2; 8 bases are shared with TRBD1. V was clipped by 5 bases and J by 6 bases; unmatched bases: 8. Germline V lookup: CDR1 SGHTA, CDR2 FQGTGA. This CDR3 is 14 amino acids long. Full variable domain (outside the CDR3, taken from reference TRBV7-3 and TRBJ1-2): GAGVSQTPSNKVTEKGKYVELRCDPISGHTALYWYRQSLGQGPEFLIYFQGTGAADDSGLPNDRFFAVRPEGSVSTLKIQRTERGDSAVYLCASSPGGQAHGYTFGSGTRLTVV.